This record covers a single TCR beta chain. This sample is part of a study of blood T cell repertoires in COVID-19. About the research overall: Samples taken during acute and convalescent COVID-19 were collected in the United States, Italy and Spain. From T cells, B-cell-depleted T cells, or PBMCs came the material, which was cDNA or gDNA.

Seattle's enrolled individuals joined amid active infection and were then monitored longitudinally. Source study methods: The assay estimated nucleated cells by amplifying reference gene primers. The table came from immunoSEQ multiplex PCR; TCRdb's copy has only in-frame clones and leaves some out. Clonal size and the V and J genes are those of that table, whereas D and trimming came from the DNA. The table includes around 260,000 clones, over 75% detected once. The CDR3 totals 13 residues. V gave up 7 bases and J gave up 5 bases, with 14 bases separating them. Per germline, CDR1 SGHAT and CDR2 FQDESV (reference sequence).

The chain combines TRBV11-1 with TRBJ2-5; D may be TRBD2 (5 bases). The TCR sequence derives from a human donor with COVID-19, enrolled during active disease. The donor label of this sample is uncertain. The sequencing input was peripheral blood. This CDR3 is CASTWSPGETQYF. In DNA, the CDR3 is TGTGCCAGCACTTGGAGTCCGGGGGAGACCCAGTACTTC. The full variable domain, in which reference TRBV11-1 and TRBJ2-5 provide the parts outside the CDR3, is EAEVAQSPRYKITEKSQAVAFWCDPISGHATLYWYRQILGQGPELLVQFQDESVVDDSQLPKDRFSAERLKGVDSTLKIQPAELGDSAMYLCASTWSPGETQYFGPGTRLLVL.